The 21 T cell receptor beta chains below come from one sample, sequenced in a study of shared clonotypes between healthy human individuals. Here immunoSEQ multiplex PCR was the method, and the copy in TCRdb shows in-frame clones only, minus some. The sample holds some 1,400,000 clones, 95% to 97% seen once. The sample taken for sequencing was naive CD4+ T cells sorted from blood. Documented subset: CD45RA+ positively selected. These TCRs come from a man aged 25 to 40 in good health.

V is TRBV5-4 and J is TRBJ1-2; TRBD1 aligns across 9 bases. Germline assignment: CDR1 SGHNT and CDR2 YYREEE (reference sequence). V shed 4 bases, J shed 5 bases, and the junction held 6 bases outside the gene matches. This CDR3 is 14 amino acids long. The CDR3 is CASSRGTGSYGYTF. The CDR3 DNA follows: TGTGCCAGCAGCCGAGGGACAGGGTCATATGGCTACACCTTC. Full variable domain (outside the CDR3, taken from reference TRBV5-4 and TRBJ1-2): ETGVTQSPTHLIKTRGQQVTLRCSSQSGHNTVSWYQQALGQGPQFIFQYYREEENGRGNFPPRFSGLQFPNYSSELNVNALELDDSALYLCASSRGTGSYGYTFGSGTRLTVV.

This sequence joins TRBV5-4 and TRBJ1-4; the match to TRBD1 covers 7 bases. Trimming cost V 4 bases and J 7 bases; bases outside gene matches: 7. CDR1 is SGHNT, CDR2 YYREEE, per germline (reference sequence). CDR3 length: 14 residues. The CDR3 loop reads CASSQQGLGEKLFF. DNA for the CDR3: TGTGCCAGCAGCCAACAGGGGTTGGGTGAAAAACTGTTTTTT.

This sequence joins TRBV27 and TRBJ1-1; a weak D match, TRBD1 (6 bases). Per germline, CDR1 MNHEY and CDR2 SMNVEV (reference sequence). Trimming cost V 5 bases and J 1 base, with 11 bases left between them. This CDR3 has 14 residues. CDR3 nucleotides: TGTGCCAGCAGTGCACGGGGGCGGAACACTGAAGCTTTCTTT. Residues: CASSARGRNTEAFF.

The rearrangement joins TRBV7-2 to TRBJ1-5; the D is unclear. From germline, CDR1 is SGHTA and CDR2 FQGNSA. V dropped 1 base and J dropped 6 bases, with 4 bases sitting between them. The CDR3 extends over 12 amino acids. DNA of the CDR3: TGTGCCAGCAGCTTAGGGCCTCAGCCCCAGCATTTT. Its translation: CASSLGPQPQHF.

J is TRBJ2-2 and V is TRBV6-1; 12 bases align to TRBD2. CDR1 and CDR2 from the germline V gene are MNHNS and SASEGT. V lost 8 bases and J lost 6; bases outside the gene matches: 1. The CDR3 is 13 residues long. In DNA, the CDR3 is TGTGCCAGCGGACTAGCGGGACCCGGGGAGCTGTTTTTT. Protein product: CASGLAGPGELFF.

The rearrangement joins TRBV5-1 to TRBJ2-4; D unclear. The CDR3 contains 13 residues. Looked up from germline, CDR1 is SGHRS and CDR2 is YFSETQ. Trimming removed 1 base at V and 5 bases at J, with 7 bases between. The CDR3 sequence: CASSLWLQNIQYF. As DNA, the CDR3 is TGCGCCAGCAGCTTGTGGCTCCAAAACATTCAGTACTTC.

The chain couples TRBV11-2 to TRBJ1-3; 8 bases line up with TRBD1. The V gene end was trimmed by 5 bases and the J gene end by 4 bases; junction bases not matched to a gene: 10. The CDR3 sequence is 16 residues long. CDR1 SGHAT and CDR2 FQNNGV come from the germline V gene. CDR3 nucleotides: TGTGCCAGCAGCCCCCTGGACAGGGCCTTCGGAAACACCATATATTTT. As protein: CASSPLDRAFGNTIYF.

The chain is built from TRBV11-3 and TRBJ1-1, with no clear D. The ends were cut back, 0 bases at V and 7 bases at J, with 9 bases in the middle. The CDR3 runs to 13 residues. Germline CDR1 reads SGHNT; CDR2 reads YENEEA. The CDR3 region has the DNA TGTGCCAGCAGCTTAGATGAGTCAGGTGAAGCTTTCTTT. Translating it yields CASSLDESGEAFF.

The count of this clone is one. The chain joins TRBV5-4 to TRBJ1-2, with D tentatively TRBD1 (5 bases). V was trimmed by 4 bases and J by 4 bases, leaving 14 bases between them. The germline gives CDR1 SGHNT, CDR2 YYREEE (reference sequence). The CDR3 totals 14 residues. In DNA form, the CDR3 reads TGTGCCAGCAGCCGGGTGGGAGGGACCTATGGCTACACCTTC. Translation gives CASSRVGGTYGYTF. The full variable domain, completed using reference TRBV5-4 and TRBJ1-2, is ETGVTQSPTHLIKTRGQQVTLRCSSQSGHNTVSWYQQALGQGPQFIFQYYREEENGRGNFPPRFSGLQFPNYSSELNVNALELDDSALYLCASSRVGGTYGYTFGSGTRLTVV.

This clone was counted only a few times. The sample holds other DNA sequences that translate to the same CDR3. This sequence joins TRBV11-2 and TRBJ1-3; no clear D. This CDR3 has 12 residues. V was trimmed by 1 base and J by 4 bases, leaving 2 bases between them. Per germline, CDR1 SGHAT and CDR2 FQNNGV. The CDR3 bases are TGTGCCAGCAGCTTAGTGGGAAACACCATATATTTT. Amino acids: CASSLVGNTIYF.

V usage is TRBV7-2 and J usage is TRBJ1-4; perhaps TRBD1 as D (6 bases). Looked up from germline, CDR1 is SGHTA and CDR2 is FQGNSA. The V gene lost 5 bases and the J gene lost 3 bases, with 13 bases spanning the gap. This CDR3 is built from 15 residues. The CDR3 spells CASSLHRAANEKLFF. For the CDR3, the DNA is TGTGCCAGCAGCCTACACAGGGCTGCTAATGAAAAACTGTTTTTT. Combining the CDR3 with reference TRBV7-2 and TRBJ1-4 gives the whole variable domain GAGVSQSPSNKVTEKGKDVELRCDPISGHTALYWYRQSLGQGLEFLIYFQGNSAPDKSGLPSDRFSAERTGGSVSTLTIQRTQQEDSAVYLCASSLHRAANEKLFFGSGTQLSVL.

This sequence joins TRBV11-2 and TRBJ2-7, with a weak D call TRBD2 (5 bases). Germline values: CDR1 SGHAT, CDR2 FQNNGV. Trimming removed 5 bases from V and 0 bases from J, with 14 bases in between. CDR3 length equals 15 residues. In nucleotides, the CDR3 is TGTGCCAGCAGCCCATGGCCTAGCAGCTCCTACGAGCAGTACTTC. This codes for CASSPWPSSSYEQYF.

The chain carries TRBV29-1 and TRBJ2-3, with D perhaps matching TRBD1 or TRBD2 (5 bases each). Germline CDR1 SQVTM, CDR2 ANQGSEA. CDR3 length: 17 amino acids. With 1 base removed from V and 2 bases from J, the gap between germline ends came to 19 bases. The CDR3, as DNA: TGCAGCGTTGAAGGTATGCCGGGAAGGGGACCCACAGATACGCAGTATTTT. Its translation: CSVEGMPGRGPTDTQYF.

V gene TRBV9 combines with J gene TRBJ2-3, with no clear D. The CDR3 spans 17 residues. Trimming cost V 0 bases and J 3 bases, with 17 bases left between them. Germline V gene data show CDR1 as SGDLS and CDR2 as YYNGEE. This CDR3 is CASSVAAGRYDTDTQYF. CDR3 DNA: TGTGCCAGCAGCGTAGCGGCAGGTAGATATGATACAGATACGCAGTATTTT.

This chain joins TRBV5-4 and TRBJ1-2; the D gene is possibly TRBD1 (6 bases). Germline CDR1 reads SGHNT; CDR2 reads YYREEE (reference sequence). V lost 4 bases and J 3 bases, leaving 10 bases between the germline ends. This CDR3 has 13 residues. The CDR3 sequence: CASSGGADYGYTF. CDR3 nucleotides: TGTGCCAGCAGCGGGGGGGCGGACTATGGCTACACCTTC.

This clone was counted once. This chain links TRBV7-3 with TRBJ1-2; TRBD1 matches at 8 bases. The CDR3 is 14 amino acids. Germline V CDR1 and CDR2: SGHTA, FQGTGA. Unmatched junction bases numbered 10, after V lost 5 bases and J lost 8 bases. CDR3 nucleotides: TGTGCCAGCAGCAGAGACAGGGGTTTTGGCGGCTACACCTTC. Translated: CASSRDRGFGGYTF.

The gene calls are TRBV4-1 and TRBJ2-1; TRBD1 is a possible D gene (6 bases). Trimming left V 1 base short and J 2 bases short, with 9 bases between. Germline CDR1 MGHRA, CDR2 YSYEKL. The CDR3 is 15 amino acids. The CDR3 DNA reads TGCGCCAGCAGCCAAGGACAGGTCCCCTACAATGAGCAGTTCTTC. This sequence encodes CASSQGQVPYNEQFF.

V is TRBV19 and J is TRBJ2-1, with 9 bases identical to TRBD2. The CDR3 runs 15 residues. Germline V gene lookup returns CDR1 LNHDA and CDR2 SQIVND (reference sequence). V shed 11 bases, J shed 9 bases, and the junction held 17 bases outside the gene matches. CDR3 sequence: CAGSPSGKGLGEQFF. CDR3 nucleotides: TGTGCCGGGAGTCCTAGCGGGAAGGGTTTGGGTGAGCAGTTCTTC.

As concerns this clone: Other DNA sequences in this sample translate to the same CDR3. This chain connects TRBV5-1 to TRBJ2-3; TRBD2 matches at 13 bases. Trimming at V came to 4 bases and at J to 1 base, leaving 3 bases not matched to a gene. CDR1 is SGHRS, CDR2 YFSETQ, per germline. The CDR3 totals 16 residues. CDR3 DNA sequence: TGCGCCAGCAGCCTAGGACTAGCGGGAGGCACAGATACGCAGTATTTT. It yields the protein CASSLGLAGGTDTQYF.

This chain connects TRBV21-1 to TRBJ1-3. TRBV21-1 is a recognized pseudogene. This CDR3 contains 16 residues. CDR3 sequence (DNA): TGTGCCAGCAGCAAAGGACGGCCAGAGGCTGGAAACACCATATATTTT. Its protein is CASSKGRPEAGNTIYF.

V gene TRBV6-5 combines with J gene TRBJ1-4, with D possibly matching TRBD1 (5 bases). V was trimmed by 3 bases and J by 7 bases, leaving 15 bases between them. There are 15 residues in the CDR3. In germline, CDR1 is MNHEY, CDR2 SVGAGI. For the CDR3, the DNA is TGTGCCAGCAGTTATCTCTCCGGGACGGGTGAAAAACTGTTTTTT. Amino acids: CASSYLSGTGEKLFF.